The following is a TCR beta chain sequence with its context. TCRdb keeps only in-frame clones here, not all; method: immunoSEQ multiplex PCR. The sample lists under 15,000 clones; roughly 80% were seen once. This record belongs to a study of technical replicates of blood from a few donors. This CDR3 has 17 residues. The chain joins TRBV21-1 to TRBJ1-3; the table's D gene call, TRBD1, was not cross checked with the DNA. TRBV21-1 is classified as a pseudogene. The sample taken for sequencing was PBMCs. This TCR was recovered from a human donor in good health. For the CDR3, the DNA is TGTGCCAGCAGCAAAGAGTCAGGGGACCTCGTCGGAAACACCATATATTTT. Protein sequence: CASSKESGDLVGNTIYF.